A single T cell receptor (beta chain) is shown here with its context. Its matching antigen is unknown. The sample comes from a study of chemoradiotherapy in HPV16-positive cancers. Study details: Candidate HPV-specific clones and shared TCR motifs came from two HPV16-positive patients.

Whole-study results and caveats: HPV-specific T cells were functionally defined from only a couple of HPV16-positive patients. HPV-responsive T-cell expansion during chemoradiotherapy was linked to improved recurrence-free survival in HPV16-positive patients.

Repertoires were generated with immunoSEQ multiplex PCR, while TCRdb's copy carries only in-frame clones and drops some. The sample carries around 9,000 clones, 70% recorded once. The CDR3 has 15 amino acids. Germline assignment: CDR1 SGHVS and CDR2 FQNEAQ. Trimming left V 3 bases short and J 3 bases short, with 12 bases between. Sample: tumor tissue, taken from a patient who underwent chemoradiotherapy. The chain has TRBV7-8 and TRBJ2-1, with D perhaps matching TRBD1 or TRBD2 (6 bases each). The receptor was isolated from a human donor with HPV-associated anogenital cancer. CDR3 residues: CASSLGAGFYNEQFF. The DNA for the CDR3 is TGTGCCAGCAGCTTGGGGGCGGGATTCTACAATGAGCAGTTCTTC. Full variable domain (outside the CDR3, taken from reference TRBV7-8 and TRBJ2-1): GAGVSQSPRYKVAKRGQDVALRCDPISGHVSLFWYQQALGQGPEFLTYFQNEAQLDKSGLPSDRFFAERPEGSVSTLKIQRTQQEDSAVYLCASSLGAGFYNEQFFGPGTRLTVL.